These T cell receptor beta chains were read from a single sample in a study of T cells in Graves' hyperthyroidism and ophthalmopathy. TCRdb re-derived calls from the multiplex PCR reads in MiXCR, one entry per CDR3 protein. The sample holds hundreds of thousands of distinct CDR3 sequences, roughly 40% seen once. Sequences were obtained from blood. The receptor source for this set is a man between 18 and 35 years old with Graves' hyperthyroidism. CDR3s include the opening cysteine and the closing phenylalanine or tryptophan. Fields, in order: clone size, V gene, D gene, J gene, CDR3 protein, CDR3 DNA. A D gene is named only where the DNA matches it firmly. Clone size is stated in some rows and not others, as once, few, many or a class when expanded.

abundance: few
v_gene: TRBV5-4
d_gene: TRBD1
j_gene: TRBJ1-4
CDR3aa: CASSGQGTANEKLFF
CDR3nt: TGTGCCAGCAGCGGACAGGGTACGGCTAATGAAAAACTGTTTTTT

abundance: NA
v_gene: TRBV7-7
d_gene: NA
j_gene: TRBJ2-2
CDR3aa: CASSDKNTGELFF
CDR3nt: TGTGCTAGCAGCGATAAAAACACCGGGGAGCTGTTTTTT

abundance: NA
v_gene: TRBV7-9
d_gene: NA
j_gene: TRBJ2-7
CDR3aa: CASSLEGGTSYEQYF
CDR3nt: TGTGCCAGCAGCTTAGAAGGAGGAACGTCCTACGAGCAGTACTTC

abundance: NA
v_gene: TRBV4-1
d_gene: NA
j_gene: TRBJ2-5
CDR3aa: CASSRGRGEGETQYF
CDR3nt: TGCGCCAGCAGCCGAGGGCGTGGGGAAGGGGAGACCCAGTACTTC

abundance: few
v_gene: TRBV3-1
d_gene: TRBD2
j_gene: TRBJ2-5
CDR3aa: CASGTSGAQETQYF
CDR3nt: TGTGCCAGCGGGACTAGCGGGGCCCAAGAGACCCAGTACTTC

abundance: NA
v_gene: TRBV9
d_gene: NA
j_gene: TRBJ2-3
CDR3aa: CASSVGGQTDTQYF
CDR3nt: TGTGCCAGCAGCGTCGGGGGCCAGACAGATACGCAGTATTTT

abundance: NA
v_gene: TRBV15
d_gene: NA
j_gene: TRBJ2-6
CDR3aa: CATSRGGALGANVLTF
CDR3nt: TGTGCCACCAGCAGAGGAGGGGCGCTCGGGGCCAACGTCCTGACTTTC

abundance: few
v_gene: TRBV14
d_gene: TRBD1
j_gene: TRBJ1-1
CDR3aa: CASSLPGQGYTEAFF
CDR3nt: TGTGCCAGCAGCCTTCCGGGACAGGGATACACTGAAGCTTTCTTT

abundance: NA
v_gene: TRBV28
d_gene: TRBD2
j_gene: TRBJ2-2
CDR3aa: CANPEREKELFF
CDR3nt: TGTGCCAACCCCGAGCGGGAGAAGGAGCTGTTTTTT

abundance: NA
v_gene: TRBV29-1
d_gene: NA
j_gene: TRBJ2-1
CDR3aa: CSAECPTKGYNEQFF
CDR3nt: TGCAGCGCTGAATGTCCGACCAAGGGTTACAATGAGCAGTTCTTC

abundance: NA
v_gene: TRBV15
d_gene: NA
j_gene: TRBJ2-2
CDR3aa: CATSVERNTGELFF
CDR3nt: TGTGCCACCAGCGTTGAGAGGAACACCGGGGAGCTGTTTTTT

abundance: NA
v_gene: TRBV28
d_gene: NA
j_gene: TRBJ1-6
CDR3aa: CASSLEGRMNSPLHF
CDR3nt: TGTGCCAGCAGTTTAGAGGGACGGATGAATTCACCCCTCCACTTT

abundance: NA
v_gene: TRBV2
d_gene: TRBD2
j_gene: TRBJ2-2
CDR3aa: CASSIGTSGGPGELFF
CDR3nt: TGTGCCAGCAGTATTGGGACTAGCGGGGGCCCGGGGGAGCTGTTTTTT

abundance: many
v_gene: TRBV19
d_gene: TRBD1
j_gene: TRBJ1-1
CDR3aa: CASSADRGTEAFF
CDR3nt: TGTGCCAGTAGTGCCGACAGGGGGACTGAAGCTTTCTTT

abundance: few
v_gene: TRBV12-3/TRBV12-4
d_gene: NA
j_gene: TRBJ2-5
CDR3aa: CASSLIRRIQETQYF
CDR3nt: TGTGCCAGCAGTTTAATCCGTCGGATCCAAGAGACCCAGTACTTC

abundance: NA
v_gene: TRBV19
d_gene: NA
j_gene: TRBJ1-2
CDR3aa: CASSIGTDTNYGYTF
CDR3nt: TGTGCCAGTAGTATTGGCACAGATACTAACTATGGCTACACCTTC

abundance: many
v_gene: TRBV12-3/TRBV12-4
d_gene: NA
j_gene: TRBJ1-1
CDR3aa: CASSPRPDTEAFF
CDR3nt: TGTGCCAGCAGTCCAAGGCCGGATACTGAAGCTTTCTTT

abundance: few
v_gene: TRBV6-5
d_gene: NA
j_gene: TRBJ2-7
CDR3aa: CASSYPDQVYEQYF
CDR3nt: TGTGCCAGCAGTTATCCGGACCAGGTCTACGAGCAGTACTTC

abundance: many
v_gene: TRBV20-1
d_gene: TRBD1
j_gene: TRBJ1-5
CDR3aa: CSAQRGTGGQPQHF
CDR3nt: TGCAGTGCCCAACGAGGGACAGGGGGTCAGCCCCAGCATTTT

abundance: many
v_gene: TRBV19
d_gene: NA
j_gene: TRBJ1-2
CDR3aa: CASSTSGISNF
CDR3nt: TGTGCCAGTAGTACCTCCGGGATTTCAAACTTC

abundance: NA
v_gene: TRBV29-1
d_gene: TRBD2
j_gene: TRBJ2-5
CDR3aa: CSVLAGSTDTQYF
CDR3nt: TGCAGCGTCCTAGCGGGGAGCACAGATACGCAGTACTTC

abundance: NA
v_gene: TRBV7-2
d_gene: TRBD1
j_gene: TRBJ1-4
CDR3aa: CASSLTTGREKLFF
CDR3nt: TGTGCCAGCAGCTTAACGACAGGGCGAGAAAAACTGTTTTTT

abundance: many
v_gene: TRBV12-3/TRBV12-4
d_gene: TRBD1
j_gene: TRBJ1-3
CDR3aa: CASSLGDSGNTIYF
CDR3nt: TGTGCCAGCAGCTTAGGGGACAGTGGAAACACCATATATTTT

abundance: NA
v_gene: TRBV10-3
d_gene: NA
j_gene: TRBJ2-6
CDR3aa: CASSLYVSGANVLTF
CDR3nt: TGTGCCAGCAGTTTATATGTCTCTGGGGCCAACGTCCTGACTTTC

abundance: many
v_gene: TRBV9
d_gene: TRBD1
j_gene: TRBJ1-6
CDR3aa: CASSTGQGLNSPLHF
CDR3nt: TGTGCCAGCAGCACCGGACAGGGACTTAATTCACCCCTCCACTTT

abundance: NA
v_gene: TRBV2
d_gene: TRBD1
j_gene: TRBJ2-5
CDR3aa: CASSETGEAVTQYF
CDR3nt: TGTGCCAGCAGTGAAACAGGGGAAGCCGTGACCCAGTACTTC

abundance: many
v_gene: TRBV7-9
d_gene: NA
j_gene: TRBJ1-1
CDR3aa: CASSLGGAAGKGAFF
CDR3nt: TGTGCCAGCAGCTTAGGGGGGGCGGCGGGGAAAGGAGCTTTCTTT

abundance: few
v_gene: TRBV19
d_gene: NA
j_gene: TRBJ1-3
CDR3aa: CASSIHRGRSGNTIYF
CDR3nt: TGTGCCAGTAGTATTCACCGGGGCCGCTCTGGAAACACCATATATTTT

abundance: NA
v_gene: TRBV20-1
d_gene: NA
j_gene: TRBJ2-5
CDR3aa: CSARDVRVDETQYF
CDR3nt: TGCAGTGCTAGAGATGTTAGAGTGGATGAGACCCAGTACTTC

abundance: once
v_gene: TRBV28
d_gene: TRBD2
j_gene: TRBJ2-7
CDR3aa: CASSFYTSGSSYEQYF
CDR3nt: TGTGCCAGCAGTTTTTATACTAGCGGGAGTTCCTACGAGCAGTACTTC

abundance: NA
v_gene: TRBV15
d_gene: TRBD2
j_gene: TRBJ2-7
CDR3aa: CATSSQGTSGYEQYF
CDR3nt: TGTGCCACCAGCAGCCAAGGGACTAGCGGCTACGAGCAGTACTTC

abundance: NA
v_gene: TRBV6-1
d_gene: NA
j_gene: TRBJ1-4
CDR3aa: CASSELRGGLFF
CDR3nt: TGTGCCAGCAGTGAACTCCGTGGAGGGCTGTTTTTT

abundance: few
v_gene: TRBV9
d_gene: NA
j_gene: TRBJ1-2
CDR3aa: CASSQTRTAGNGYTF
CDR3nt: TGTGCCAGCAGCCAAACCCGGACGGCGGGGAATGGCTACACCTTC

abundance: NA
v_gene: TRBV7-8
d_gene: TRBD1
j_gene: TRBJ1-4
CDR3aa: CASSMDRGKEKLFF
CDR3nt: TGTGCCAGCAGCATGGACAGGGGGAAGGAAAAACTGTTTTTT

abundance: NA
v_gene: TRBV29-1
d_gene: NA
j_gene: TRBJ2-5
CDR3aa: CSSSRLAAQYF
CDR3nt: TGCAGCAGCTCCCGACTCGCGGCCCAGTACTTC

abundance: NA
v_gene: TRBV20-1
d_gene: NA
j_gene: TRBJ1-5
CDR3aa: CSARSGGRGQPQHF
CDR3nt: TGCAGTGCTAGAAGTGGAGGGAGAGGTCAGCCCCAGCATTTT

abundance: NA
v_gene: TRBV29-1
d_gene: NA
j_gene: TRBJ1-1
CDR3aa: CSVSDRKAFF
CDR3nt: TGCAGCGTTAGCGACAGGAAAGCTTTCTTT

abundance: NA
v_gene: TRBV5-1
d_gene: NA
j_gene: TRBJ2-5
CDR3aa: CASSFHSQETQYF
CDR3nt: TGCGCCAGCAGCTTTCACAGCCAAGAGACCCAGTACTTC

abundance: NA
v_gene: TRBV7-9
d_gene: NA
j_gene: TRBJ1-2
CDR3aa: CASSSAGLPYGYTF
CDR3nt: TGTGCCAGCAGCTCGGCGGGACTTCCCTATGGCTACACCTTC

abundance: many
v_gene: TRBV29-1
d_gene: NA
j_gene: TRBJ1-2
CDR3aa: CSVHSIDLNRGGYTF
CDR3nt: TGCAGCGTCCATTCGATCGACCTCAATCGGGGTGGCTACACCTTC

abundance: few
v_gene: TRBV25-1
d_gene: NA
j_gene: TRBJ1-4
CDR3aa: CASSPNDRTEKLFF
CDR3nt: TGTGCCAGCAGTCCCAATGACAGGACTGAAAAACTGTTTTTT

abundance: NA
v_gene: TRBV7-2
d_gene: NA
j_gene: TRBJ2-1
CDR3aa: CASSFVGGDEQFF
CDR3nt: TGTGCCAGCAGCTTCGTAGGCGGCGATGAGCAGTTCTTC

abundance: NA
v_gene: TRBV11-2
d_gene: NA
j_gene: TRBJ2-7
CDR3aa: CASSSSSGGYEQYF
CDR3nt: TGTGCCAGCAGCTCCTCCAGTGGCGGCTACGAGCAGTACTTC

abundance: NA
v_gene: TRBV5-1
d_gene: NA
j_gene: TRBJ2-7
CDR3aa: CASSFQGEVYEQYF
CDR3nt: TGCGCCAGCAGCTTCCAGGGTGAAGTCTACGAGCAGTACTTC

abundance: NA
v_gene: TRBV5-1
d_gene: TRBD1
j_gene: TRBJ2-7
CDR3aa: CASSFSGTGTYEQYF
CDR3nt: TGCGCCAGCAGCTTCTCCGGGACAGGGACCTACGAGCAGTACTTC

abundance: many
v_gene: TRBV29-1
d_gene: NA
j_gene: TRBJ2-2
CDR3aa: CSALARRTNTGELFF
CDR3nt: TGCAGCGCTCTTGCCCGACGGACGAACACCGGGGAGCTGTTTTTT

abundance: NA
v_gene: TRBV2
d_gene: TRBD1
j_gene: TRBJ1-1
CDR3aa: CASSPTGGSTEAFF
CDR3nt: TGTGCCAGCAGCCCGACAGGGGGGAGCACTGAAGCTTTCTTT

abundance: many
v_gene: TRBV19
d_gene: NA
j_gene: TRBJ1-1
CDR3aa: CASTGRSTEAFF
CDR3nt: TGTGCCAGTACCGGTAGGAGCACTGAAGCTTTCTTT

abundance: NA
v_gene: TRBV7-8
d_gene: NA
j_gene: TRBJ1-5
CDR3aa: CASRSATVNQPQHF
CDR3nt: TGTGCCAGCAGATCGGCAACAGTTAATCAGCCCCAGCATTTT

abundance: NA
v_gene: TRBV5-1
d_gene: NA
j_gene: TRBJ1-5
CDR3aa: CASSQSSGANQPQHF
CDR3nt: TGCGCCAGCAGCCAAAGTTCGGGAGCCAATCAGCCCCAGCATTTT